A selection of T cell receptor beta chains follows, all from one sample in a study of cytomegalovirus exposure and HLA in healthy donors. Assay used: immunoSEQ multiplex PCR; TCRdb lists only in-frame clones, some missing. The sample lists about 140,000 clones, around 9.7% seen once, with 1.8% in the top ten. The sample taken for sequencing was PBMCs. These receptors came from a man aged 45 to 65 in good health and CMV-seronegative. Each CDR3 is given with its conserved first and last residue. A D gene is named only where the DNA matches it firmly. Clone size is given for some rows only: seen once, a few or many times, or a class if the clone is expanded.

CASSLERDTEAFF | TGTGCCAGCAGCTTAGAGAGGGACACTGAAGCTTTCTTT | TRBV7-9 | NA | NA | TRBJ1-1
CASSSTDQPQHF | TGTGCCAGCAGCTCGACAGACCAGCCCCAGCATTTT | TRBV7-9 | many | NA | TRBJ1-5
CASSLGQGNGEQYF | TGTGCCAGCAGCTTGGGACAGGGGAATGGCGAGCAGTACTTC | TRBV7-9 | NA | TRBD1 | TRBJ2-7
CASSLGHLGGNYGYTF | TGCGCCAGCAGCTTGGGTCACTTGGGGGGTAACTATGGCTACACCTTC | TRBV5-1 | few | NA | TRBJ1-2
CASSLAGDATNEKLFF | TGCGCCAGCAGCTTGGCCGGAGACGCAACTAATGAAAAACTGTTTTTT | TRBV5-1 | NA | NA | TRBJ1-4
CASSLVLGPSYNEQFF | TGCGCCAGCAGCTTAGTGCTGGGGCCCTCCTACAATGAGCAGTTCTTC | TRBV5-1 | few | NA | TRBJ2-1
CASSATGGYQETQYF | TGTGCCAGCTCAGCCACAGGGGGGTACCAAGAGACCCAGTACTTC | TRBV18 | few | TRBD1 | TRBJ2-5
CASSFGEVTQYF | TGTGCCAGCAGCTTCGGGGAGGTGACGCAGTATTTT | TRBV11-1 | few | NA | TRBJ2-3
CASRQAATNEKLFF | TGTGCCAGCAGACAGGCCGCAACTAATGAAAAACTGTTTTTT | TRBV25-1 | few | NA | TRBJ1-4
CASSLVRPGGLVDTQYF | TGCGCCAGCAGCTTGGTTCGCCCGGGAGGGCTGGTAGATACGCAGTATTTT | TRBV5-1 | few | TRBD2 | TRBJ2-3
CSAQTSGSTDTQYF | TGCAGCGCCCAGACTAGCGGGAGCACAGATACGCAGTATTTT | TRBV29-1 | few | TRBD2 | TRBJ2-3
CASSVVAGGLSTEAFF | TGTGCCAGCAGCGTAGTGGCAGGGGGCTTAAGCACTGAAGCTTTCTTT | TRBV9 | NA | TRBD1 | TRBJ1-1
CASSQDRRQGAYYNEQFF | TGCGCCAGCAGCCAAGATCGACGACAGGGGGCGTACTACAATGAGCAGTTCTTC | TRBV4-1 | NA | TRBD1 | TRBJ2-1
CASSQPTGSTDTQYF | TGTGCCAGCAGCCAACCGACAGGTAGCACAGATACGCAGTATTTT | TRBV7-6 | few | NA | TRBJ2-3
CASSSTAGSRTEAFF | TGTGCCAGCAGTTCTACCGCAGGGTCCCGCACTGAAGCTTTCTTT | TRBV28 | NA | NA | TRBJ1-1
CAATRTGGIADTQYF | TGTGCCGCTACGCGGACAGGGGGCATTGCAGATACGCAGTATTTT | TRBV5-4 | NA | TRBD1 | TRBJ2-3
CASTKEGAGTEAFF | TGTGCCAGCACAAAAGAGGGGGCGGGCACTGAAGCTTTCTTT | TRBV2 | few | TRBD1 | TRBJ1-1
CASSGGGLAALRGNEQFF | TGTGCCAGCAGTGGGGGAGGACTAGCGGCCCTAAGGGGCAATGAGCAGTTCTTC | TRBV27 | NA | TRBD2 | TRBJ2-1
CASSQEGVEHQPQHF | TGCGCCAGCAGCCAAGAAGGAGTGGAGCATCAGCCCCAGCATTTT | TRBV4-1 | few | NA | TRBJ1-5
CASSPPNSRNTEAFF | TGTGCCAGCTCACCACCGAACAGCAGGAACACTGAAGCTTTCTTT | TRBV18 | NA | NA | TRBJ1-1
CASSPLTRGGSEKLFF | TGTGCCAGCTCACCGTTGACGCGAGGCGGTAGTGAAAAACTGTTTTTT | TRBV18 | NA | NA | TRBJ1-4
CASSDGGYSNQPQHF | TGTGCCAGCAGTGACGGGGGATACAGCAATCAGCCCCAGCATTTT | TRBV25-1 | NA | NA | TRBJ1-5
CSVASAAGYTEAFF | TGCAGCGTTGCGTCGGCTGCGGGGTACACTGAAGCTTTCTTT | TRBV29-1 | few | NA | TRBJ1-1
CASIGTGTEAFF | TGTGCCAGCATAGGGACAGGGACTGAAGCTTTCTTT | TRBV6-1 | few | TRBD1 | TRBJ1-1
CASSSRDRRSSGNTIYF | TGTGCCAGCAGCTCCCGCGACAGGAGAAGCTCTGGAAACACCATATATTTT | TRBV5-8 | few | NA | TRBJ1-3
CASSPRTGAMNTEAFF | TGTGCCAGCAGCCCCCGGACAGGGGCAATGAACACTGAAGCTTTCTTT | TRBV7-2 | NA | TRBD1 | TRBJ1-1
CASSHQRQGVYGYTF | TGTGCCAGCAGCCATCAAAGACAGGGGGTCTATGGCTACACCTTC | TRBV6-5 | few | TRBD1 | TRBJ1-2
CASSPQGQGAYEQYF | TGTGCCAGCAGCCCGCAAGGACAGGGGGCTTACGAGCAGTACTTC | TRBV7-2 | many | TRBD1 | TRBJ2-7
CASSAGQSSYEQYF | TGTGCCAGCAGCGCCGGACAGAGCTCCTACGAGCAGTACTTC | TRBV9 | few | NA | TRBJ2-7
CASRPRVAGGPDTQYF | TGTGCCAGCAGACCCCGGGTAGCGGGAGGGCCAGATACGCAGTATTTT | TRBV27 | few | TRBD2 | TRBJ2-3
CASSVGGASVTTGELFF | TGTGCCAGCAGCGTAGGAGGGGCTAGCGTTACCACCGGGGAGCTGTTTTTT | TRBV9 | few | NA | TRBJ2-2
CASSLSGMNTEAFF | TGTGCCAGCAGCTTATCGGGGATGAACACTGAAGCTTTCTTT | TRBV7-6 | few | NA | TRBJ1-1
CAWTRDRVSPLHF | TGTGCCTGGACCCGGGACAGGGTTTCACCCCTCCACTTT | TRBV30 | NA | TRBD1 | TRBJ1-6
CASSLVADNEQFF | TGTGCCAGCAGCTTAGTGGCAGACAATGAGCAGTTCTTC | TRBV11-3 | NA | NA | TRBJ2-1
CASSNDRGYGYTF | TGTGCCAGCAGCAATGACAGGGGCTATGGCTACACCTTC | TRBV6-4 | NA | TRBD1 | TRBJ1-2
CASSIDFAGGEQYF | TGTGCCAGTAGTATAGATTTCGCAGGTGGGGAGCAGTACTTC | TRBV19 | NA | NA | TRBJ2-7
CASSLDPRTDTQYF | TGCGCCAGCAGTCTAGACCCCCGCACAGATACGCAGTATTTT | TRBV5-1 | few | NA | TRBJ2-3
CASSERQGAIYEQYF | TGTGCCAGCAGCGAGAGACAGGGGGCGATCTACGAGCAGTACTTC | TRBV6-1 | NA | TRBD1 | TRBJ2-7
CASSFSGGGTGELFF | TGCGCCAGCAGCTTTAGCGGGGGCGGGACCGGGGAGCTGTTTTTT | TRBV5-1 | few | TRBD2 | TRBJ2-2
CASSHPAGTGGLGPSNTIYF | TGCGCCAGCAGCCACCCGGCGGGGACAGGGGGCTTAGGTCCAAGCAACACCATATATTTT | TRBV4-1 | few | TRBD1 | TRBJ1-3
CASSQETSGIYNEQFF | TGTGCCAGCAGCCAAGAGACTAGCGGGATCTACAATGAGCAGTTCTTC | TRBV4-2 | once | TRBD2 | TRBJ2-1
CASTRDRAGELFF | TGTGCCAGCACGAGGGACAGGGCCGGGGAGCTGTTTTTT | TRBV27 | NA | TRBD1 | TRBJ2-2
CASSQGGASGSGADTQYF | TGTGCCAGCAGCCAAGGAGGGGCTAGCGGGAGCGGGGCAGATACGCAGTATTTT | TRBV4-2 | many | TRBD2 | TRBJ2-3
CASRKSGDTGELFF | TGCGCCAGCAGAAAAAGCGGGGACACCGGGGAGCTGTTTTTT | TRBV5-1 | few | TRBD2 | TRBJ2-2
CASSVALERAAGEAFF | TGTGCCAGCAGCGTAGCCCTCGAGAGGGCGGCGGGTGAAGCTTTCTTT | TRBV9 | NA | NA | TRBJ1-1
CASRMGAGVSYNEQFF | TGTGCCAGCAGGATGGGAGCGGGAGTTTCCTACAATGAGCAGTTCTTC | TRBV6-6 | NA | TRBD2 | TRBJ2-1
CASSDSSGGANEQFF | TGTGCCAGCAGTGACTCAAGCGGGGGGGCAAATGAGCAGTTCTTC | TRBV6-4 | NA | TRBD2 | TRBJ2-1
CASSPSRPGTGGETQYF | TGTGCCAGCAGCCCCTCGAGACCTGGGACAGGAGGGGAGACCCAGTACTTC | TRBV13 | few | TRBD1 | TRBJ2-5
CASSKVTGPQETQYF | TGTGCCAGCAGCAAAGTGACAGGGCCCCAAGAGACCCAGTACTTC | TRBV9 | NA | TRBD1 | TRBJ2-5
CASSAPSVRRDGYTF | TGTGCCAGCAGTGCCCCCTCAGTCAGACGGGATGGCTACACCTTC | TRBV25-1 | few | NA | TRBJ1-2
CASSLALVIGGNQPQHF | TGTGCCAGCAGCTTGGCGCTAGTAATAGGGGGCAATCAGCCCCAGCATTTT | TRBV5-8 | NA | NA | TRBJ1-5
CASSDGPQGAGETQYF | TGTGCCAGCAGTGATGGCCCTCAGGGGGCCGGAGAGACCCAGTACTTC | TRBV6-1 | NA | TRBD1 | TRBJ2-5
CASAEESSYNSPLHF | TGCGCCAGCGCTGAGGAAAGCTCCTATAATTCACCCCTCCACTTT | TRBV5-1 | NA | NA | TRBJ1-6